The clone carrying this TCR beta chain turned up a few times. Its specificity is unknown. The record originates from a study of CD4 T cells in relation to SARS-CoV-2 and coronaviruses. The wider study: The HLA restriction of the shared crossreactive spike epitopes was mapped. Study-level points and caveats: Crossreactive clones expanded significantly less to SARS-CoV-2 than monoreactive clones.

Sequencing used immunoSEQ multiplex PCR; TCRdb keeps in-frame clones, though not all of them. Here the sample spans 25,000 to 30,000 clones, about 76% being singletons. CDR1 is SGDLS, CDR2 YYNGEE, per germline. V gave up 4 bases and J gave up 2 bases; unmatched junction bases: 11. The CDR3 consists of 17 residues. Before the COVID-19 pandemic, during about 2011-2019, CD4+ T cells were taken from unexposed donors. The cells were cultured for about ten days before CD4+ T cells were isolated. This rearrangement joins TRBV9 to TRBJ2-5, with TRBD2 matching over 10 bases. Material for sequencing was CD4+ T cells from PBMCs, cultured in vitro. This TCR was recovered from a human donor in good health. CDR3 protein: CASSPGAVTSGQETQYF. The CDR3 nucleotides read TGTGCCAGCAGCCCCGGGGCCGTGACTAGCGGGCAAGAGACCCAGTACTTC.